A single sample gave rise to the 23 T cell receptor beta chains below, sequenced in a study of blood T cell repertoires in COVID-19. Assay used: immunoSEQ multiplex PCR; TCRdb lists only in-frame clones, some missing. The table has about 27,000 clones, roughly nine tenths seen once. Sequencing was done on a sample of peripheral blood. These receptors all stem from a human donor with active COVID-19. The donor label of this sample is uncertain.

The rearrangement links TRBV29-1 to TRBJ1-5; 8 positions agree with TRBD1. CDR3 length equals 11 residues. CDR1 and CDR2 from the germline V gene are SQVTM and ANQGSEA. The ends lost 5 bases at V and 12 bases at J; junction bases unmatched: 6. The CDR3 coding sequence is TGCAGCGTTATGAGGACAGGGCTCCAGCATTTT. Its protein is CSVMRTGLQHF. Looking up the rest from reference TRBV29-1 and TRBJ1-5 gives the full variable domain: SAVISQKPSRDICQRGTSLTIQCQVDSQVTMMFWYRQQPGQSLTLIATANQGSEATYESGFVIDKFPISRPNLTFSTLTVSNMSPEDSSIYLCSVMRTGLQHFGDGTRLSIL.

The gene calls are TRBV28 and TRBJ2-3; 8 positions match TRBD1. Germline loops: CDR1 MDHEN, CDR2 SYDVKM. Trimming removed 5 bases from V and 0 bases from J; junction bases left unmatched: 19. This CDR3 is 20 amino acids long. In nucleotides, the CDR3 is TGTGCCAGCAGTCCTATTGTCTCGATAGTAGGGACAGGAAGCACAGATACGCAGTATTTT. Translated: CASSPIVSIVGTGSTDTQYF.

This rearrangement joins TRBV6-5 to TRBJ2-7; 9 bases map to TRBD1. CDR3 length equals 15 residues. Unmatched junction bases numbered 6, after V lost 6 bases and J lost 0 bases. Germline CDR1 reads MNHEY; CDR2 reads SVGAGI. The CDR3: CASRAGQGSSYEQYF. The DNA for the CDR3 is TGTGCCAGCAGAGCCGGACAGGGGAGCTCCTACGAGCAGTACTTC.

The chain recombines TRBV10-3 with TRBJ1-2, with 12 bases identical to TRBD1. The CDR3 consists of 13 residues. Germline V CDR1 and CDR2: ENHRY, SYGVKD. The V gene end was trimmed by 10 bases and the J gene end by 4 bases; junction bases not matched to a gene: 4. The CDR3 sequence: CATGTGGLYGYTF. DNA of the CDR3: TGTGCCACCGGGACAGGGGGCCTCTATGGCTACACCTTC.

This rearrangement joins TRBV5-1 to TRBJ2-5; D gene unclear. The length of the CDR3 is 13 residues. Germline-derived CDR1 and CDR2 are SGHRS and YFSETQ. Trimming shortened V by 4 bases and J by 0 bases, and 7 bases separated the two germline ends. The CDR3: CASSIRDQETQYF. In nucleotides, the CDR3 is TGCGCCAGCAGCATCCGGGACCAAGAGACCCAGTACTTC.

The chain combines TRBV5-5 with TRBJ2-6; the D gene is possibly TRBD1 (6 bases). V was pared by 4 bases and J by 0 bases, with 14 bases between. Germline values: CDR1 SGHKS, CDR2 YYEKEE (reference sequence). CDR3 length: 17 amino acids. CDR3 sequence reads: CASSARQVSSGANVLTF. CDR3 in DNA: TGTGCCAGCAGCGCAAGACAGGTTTCCTCTGGGGCCAACGTCCTGACTTTC.

In DNA, the CDR3 is TGTGCCAGTAGTATAGGGGCAGGGGCCTCGGAGACCCAGTACTTC. Amino acid sequence: CASSIGAGASETQYF. The chain employs TRBV19 and TRBJ2-5; D possibly corresponds to TRBD1 (6 bases). There are 15 residues in the CDR3. Looked up from germline, CDR1 is LNHDA and CDR2 is SQIVND (reference sequence). The V end was cut by 1 base, the J end by 5 bases, with 14 bases between.

J is TRBJ2-2 and V is TRBV28; TRBD1 agrees at 8 bases. Trimming took 4 bases from V and 3 from J; bases not matched to a gene: 7. Looked up from germline, CDR1 is MDHEN and CDR2 is SYDVKM. CDR3 size: 16 residues. CDR3 nucleotide sequence: TGTGCCAGCAGTTCCGACAGGGGTCAGGACACCGGGGAGCTGTTTTTT. Its translation: CASSSDRGQDTGELFF.

The rearrangement uses TRBV5-1 and TRBJ1-1, with TRBD1 as a possible D gene (5 bases). V lost 4 bases and J lost 7, with 14 bases in between. Germline V gene data show CDR1 as SGHRS and CDR2 as YFSETQ. The CDR3 loop spans 13 amino acids. The chain's CDR3 is CASSNRDGGEAFF. The CDR3 DNA is TGCGCCAGCAGCAACCGGGACGGGGGTGAAGCTTTCTTT.

This chain connects TRBV5-1 to TRBJ1-1; D is possibly TRBD1 (5 bases). The CDR3 totals 15 residues. From germline, CDR1 is SGHRS and CDR2 YFSETQ. The V and J ends lost 5 bases and 4 bases respectively, with 18 bases between them. For the CDR3, the DNA is TGCGCCAGCAGACTGGGGACTGGAGGGAGCACTGAAGCTTTCTTT. This sequence encodes CASRLGTGGSTEAFF.

This clone appeared a single time. The chain recombines TRBV7-2 with TRBJ1-6; a weak D match, TRBD1 (6 bases). The ends were cut back, 5 bases at V and 9 bases at J, with 20 bases in the middle. The length of the CDR3 is 16 residues. Germline CDR1 SGHTA, CDR2 FQGNSA. CDR3 DNA sequence: TGTGCCAGCAGCCCCCCAGGACAGCCAGCTTCTTCACCCCTCCACTTT. Translated, it gives CASSPPGQPASSPLHF. Full variable domain (outside the CDR3, taken from reference TRBV7-2 and TRBJ1-6): GAGVSQSPSNKVTEKGKDVELRCDPISGHTALYWYRQSLGQGLEFLIYFQGNSAPDKSGLPSDRFSAERTGGSVSTLTIQRTQQEDSAVYLCASSPPGQPASSPLHFGNGTRLTVT.

The chain recombines TRBV15 with TRBJ2-3, with 9 nucleotides matching TRBD2. This CDR3 spans 18 amino acids. Trimming removed 1 base from V and 4 bases from J; junction bases left unmatched: 12. CDR1 is LNHNV, CDR2 YYDKDF, per germline (reference sequence). The CDR3 here is CATSRGWISGSLSDTQYF. In nucleotides, the CDR3 is TGTGCCACCAGCAGAGGGTGGATTAGCGGGAGTTTATCAGATACGCAGTATTTT.

The chain couples TRBV2 to TRBJ2-5; D is possibly TRBD1 (6 bases). Trimming removed 11 bases from V and 5 bases from J, with 24 bases in between. Germline V lookup: CDR1 SNHLY, CDR2 FYNNEI. The CDR3 spans 15 residues. The CDR3 is CAAPGAVPGKETQYF. The DNA of the CDR3 is TGTGCCGCCCCAGGGGCAGTGCCCGGAAAGGAGACCCAGTACTTC.

The chain joins TRBV27 to TRBJ2-7; 10 positions agree with TRBD2. The CDR3 runs 15 residues. In germline, CDR1 is MNHEY, CDR2 SMNVEV (reference sequence). Trimming removed 6 bases from V and 6 bases from J; junction bases left unmatched: 11. In nucleotides, the CDR3 is TGTGCCAGCAGCCTGGGGCTAGCGGGAGTGGGCGAGCAGTACTTC. It is translated as CASSLGLAGVGEQYF.

J is TRBJ2-7 and V is TRBV28; D perhaps matches TRBD1 (5 bases). CDR3 length equals 14 residues. Trimming removed 3 bases at V and 4 bases at J, with 13 bases between. Per germline, CDR1 MDHEN and CDR2 SYDVKM. The CDR3 nucleotides read TGTGCCAGCAGTTTCGTCGCCCCAGGGTACGAGCAGTACTTC. Translation gives CASSFVAPGYEQYF.

The chain is built from TRBV6-5 and TRBJ2-3; 7 bases map to TRBD1. V gave up 3 bases and J gave up 0 bases; unmatched junction bases: 6. CDR1 MNHEY and CDR2 SVGAGI come from the germline V gene. This CDR3 region has 16 residues. DNA of the CDR3: TGTGCCAGCAGTTATAGGGACAGTCCTAGCACAGATACGCAGTATTTT. It specifies CASSYRDSPSTDTQYF.

The rearrangement links TRBV6-5 to TRBJ2-7; TRBD1 matches 7 bases. Germline V lookup: CDR1 MNHEY, CDR2 SVGAGI. The CDR3 contains 14 residues. V shed 6 bases and J 2 bases; nucleotides not matched to a gene: 7. The CDR3 is CASRQGSGAYEQYF. The CDR3 DNA sequence: TGTGCCAGCAGACAGGGGTCGGGTGCCTACGAGCAGTACTTC.

This clone was counted a single time. The rearrangement joins TRBV30 to TRBJ1-2; 8 nucleotides agree with TRBD1. Trimming took 4 bases from V and 4 from J; bases not matched to a gene: 14. The CDR3 runs to 16 residues. From germline, CDR1 is GTSNPN and CDR2 SVGIG (reference sequence). DNA for the CDR3: TGTGCCTGGAATCCCCTCCAGGGGGCGGTGGTCTATGGCTACACCTTC. Translated, it gives CAWNPLQGAVVYGYTF.

This clone showed up just once. The chain combines TRBV14 with TRBJ1-2; D gene ambiguous. Germline CDR1 is SGHDN and CDR2 is FVKESK. The germline V and J ends were trimmed by 1 base and 8 bases, with 11 bases remaining between them. The CDR3 is 13 amino acids. The chain's CDR3 is CASSQVRSGGYTF. The CDR3 bases are TGTGCCAGCAGCCAAGTCAGAAGCGGAGGCTACACCTTC.

The chain is built from TRBV9 and TRBJ2-1; 7 bases align to TRBD2. Germline lookup yields CDR1 SGDLS and CDR2 YYNGEE. V dropped 0 bases and J dropped 7; count of bases not matched to a gene: 7. The CDR3 is 15 residues long. The CDR3 DNA reads TGTGCCAGCAGCGTAGCAATAGCGGGCGTGAATGAGCAGTTCTTC. Its protein product is CASSVAIAGVNEQFF.

CDR3 sequence: CASSLSGGASYEQYF. In nucleotides, the CDR3 is TGTGCCAGCAGCTTATCAGGGGGCGCTAGCTACGAGCAGTACTTC. This chain connects TRBV11-2 to TRBJ2-7, with TRBD1 identical over 8 bases. CDR1 SGHAT and CDR2 FQNNGV come from the germline V gene. Unmatched junction bases numbered 6, after V lost 2 bases and J lost 3 bases. The CDR3 is 15 residues long.

The chain carries TRBV7-3 and TRBJ2-3; D is ambiguous. This CDR3 comprises 12 residues. Germline V gives CDR1 SGHTA, CDR2 FQGTGA. Trimming cost V 5 bases and J 1 base, with 4 bases left between them. Written as DNA, the CDR3 is TGTGCCAGCAGCCTCGGCACAGATACGCAGTATTTT. Protein sequence: CASSLGTDTQYF.

This chain joins TRBV20-1 and TRBJ1-2; D ambiguous. CDR1 is DFQATT, CDR2 SNEGSKA, per germline (reference sequence). Trimming shortened V by 3 bases and J by 7 bases, and 21 bases separated the two germline ends. The CDR3 is 15 amino acids. CDR3 residues: CSASPSSVAAGGYTF. The CDR3 DNA reads TGCAGTGCTAGTCCCAGTAGCGTTGCAGCTGGTGGCTACACCTTC.